In this sample, the clone carrying this T cell receptor (beta chain) turned up many times. This sample stems from a study of human T cells and chemical hapten exposure. Individual cDNA molecules in this library carried unique molecular identifiers. One entry per CDR3 protein, called by TCRdb with MiXCR from the RACE reads. The data show 74,000 or so distinct CDR3 sequences, about an eighth seen once. Stated time point: patch test 1, 2 weeks after DPC sensitization. Treatment defined: therapeutic diphenylcyclopropenone sensitization with weekly scalp DPC. Germline loops: CDR1 MDHEN, CDR2 SYDVKM. Trimming shortened V by 7 bases and J by 3 bases, and 10 bases separated the two germline ends. The CDR3 totals 12 residues.

V gene TRBV28 combines with J gene TRBJ2-7; D gene unclear. The TCR sequence derives from a woman aged 55-70 years with alopecia areata. Some clones in this sample may be carry-over from other donors' samples. Specimen: whole blood, collected in connection with sensitization to the hapten diphenylcyclopropenone (DPC). CDR3 in DNA: TGTGCCAGCAAGTACCGAAACTACGAGCAGTACTTC. It specifies CASKYRNYEQYF.